The entry that follows covers one TCR beta chain sequence. Its antigen is unknown. One base away there is no much larger clone; base qualities are not given. Sample time point, as interpreted from the label and publication: around 29 days on oral tofacitinib. This specimen's treatment or condition label, interpreted: oral pan-JAK inhibitor, 5-10 mg twice daily. Lesional scalp punch biopsies and peripheral blood were collected from alopecia areata patients. PBMCs were isolated by density centrifugation and stained for CD3, CD4 and CD8, and CD4+ and CD8+ T cells were sorted on a FACSAria. This record comes from a study of CD8+ T cells in alopecia areata (dated by TCRdb to between 2018 and 2020). Regarding the research as a whole: Treated patients were enrolled in an open-label pilot trial of oral tofacitinib at 5 to 10 mg twice daily for moderate-to-severe alopecia areata. Tofacitinib was administered for 6 to 18 months, and 6 months of follow-up off drug were then conducted to assess delayed response and recurrence. The SALT score, which quantifies the percentage of affected scalp surface area, was used to measure disease severity in treated patients. The study used high-throughput TCRbeta sequencing to examine T cell clonal expansion in alopecia areata, in both the C3H/HeJ mouse model and human patients. On the human side, TCRbeta sequencing was run on scalp tissue and on sorted CD4+ and CD8+ peripheral blood T cells from healthy controls and from alopecia areata patients with either patchy or totalis/universalis disease. Tofacitinib-treated patients had biopsies at baseline and at 4 and 24 weeks of treatment, with a later scalp biopsy in several patients. Clonality in the scalp was compared among normal scalp (n=4), patchy alopecia areata scalp (n=8), and alopecia totalis/universalis scalp (n=8). RNA came from the PAXgene miRNA kit for fixed scalp, the miRNeasy kit for PBMCs, and the RNeasy kit for mouse skin. Amplification of TCRbeta CDR3 regions was done by immunoSEQ multiplex PCR using 35 Vbeta forward primers and 13 Jbeta reverse primers. Results and caveats for the whole study, not just this receptor: Shared TCR sequences between patients were less evident than in mice, which may be partly attributable to HLA diversity in the patient population. Lesional scalp, especially in alopecia totalis/universalis, showed higher clonality and more expanded CD8+ clones than normal scalp, suggesting antigenic drive. Unlike mouse skin, where gammadelta T cells dominate, normal human skin contains resident alphabeta T cells that get sequenced too, which complicates analysis of the scalp TCR repertoire. Because the treated cohort was small and had just a single nonresponder, larger studies are needed to establish links between baseline CD8+ expansion and response. With tofacitinib, both scalp clonality and the number of expanded CD8+ clones among the top 100 scalp clones went down significantly. During tofacitinib treatment, many expanded lesional clones remained in scalp and blood, and this persistence may partly explain relapse after treatment is stopped.

The CDR3, cysteine through phenylalanine, is 13 amino acids long. The read is trimmed to its CDR3 DNA, 39 bases read in frame from base 1. Cut back by 5 bases and 5 bases, the V and J ends lie 10 bases apart. CDR1 and CDR2, looked up from the germline V gene, are SNHLY and FYNNEI. Receptors were amplified or captured by the immunoSEQ multiplex PCR assay. For TCR sequencing, RNA was extracted from every sample and reverse transcribed into cDNA to serve as template. First-strand cDNA was synthesized using SuperScript III with a 2:1 mix of oligo-dT and random hexamers. A synthetic immune receptor repertoire was used to measure amplification bias, and any remaining bias was corrected computationally. The study's processing was this. Raw reads were preprocessed to remove errors, and CDR3 was defined according to IMGT conventions as the region from the conserved cysteine to phenylalanine. Clonality was computed as 1 minus the Shannon entropy, with the entropy normalized by log2 of the number of productive unique TCRs. CD4 or CD8 identity of scalp clones was inferred by cross-referencing scalp TCRbeta sequences with sorted blood CD4 and CD8 repertoires. TCRdb retrieved this table from immuneACCESS and kept in-frame rearrangements only. Not all clones are present; in checked studies, unresolved V genes account for under half, and no reason is known for the remainder. V, J and clone size were drawn from that table, and D and trimming were deduced from the DNA. This sample holds 200,000 to 250,000 clones; about 57% were observed only once. The ten largest clonotypes hold 1.6% of the sample.

In this chain, TRBV2 is recombined with TRBJ1-5, with a tentative D gene TRBD1 over 6 matching bases. The receptor was isolated from a human donor with alopecia areata. This specimen was CD4+ T cells sorted from blood, taken at week 4, from a patient treated with tofacitinib. Here is the DNA: TGTGCCAGCAGTAACAGGGACGATCAGCCCCAGCATTTT. Its protein is CASSNRDDQPQHF.